A selection of T cell receptor beta chains follows, all from one sample in a study of blood T cell repertoires in COVID-19. The table came from immunoSEQ multiplex PCR; TCRdb's copy has only in-frame clones and leaves some out. The sample consists of 250,000 to 300,000 clones, approximately 91% of them appearing once. Sequencing was carried out using peripheral blood. The receptors come from a woman in her twenties or thirties with COVID-19, enrolled during active disease. Both conserved end residues are part of each CDR3. The D gene is left open where the match is weak. Size values are once, few and many counts, or a class for expanded clones, and some rows have none.

TRBJ2-1 | TRBD2 | - | TRBV20-1 | CSARTSGEQFF | TGCAGTGCCAGGACTAGTGGTGAGCAGTTCTTC
TRBJ1-6 | TRBD1 | - | TRBV6-2/TRBV6-3 | CASSPHRGPNNSPLHF | TGTGCCAGCAGTCCCCACAGGGGTCCCAATAATTCACCCCTCCACTTT
TRBJ2-3 | - | - | TRBV5-4 | CASSKIRRGTDTQYF | TGTGCCAGCAGTAAAATCCGGCGGGGCACAGATACGCAGTATTTT
TRBJ2-1 | - | once | TRBV11-1 | CASSLDRGEEQFF | TGTGCCAGCAGCTTAGATAGGGGCGAGGAGCAGTTCTTC
TRBJ1-4 | TRBD1 | once | TRBV19 | CASSPRDSNEKLFF | TGTGCCAGTAGTCCCCGGGACAGTAATGAAAAACTGTTTTTT
TRBJ1-3 | - | - | TRBV5-1 | CASSTTVNSGNTIYF | TGCGCCAGCAGCACGACAGTCAACTCTGGAAACACCATATATTTT
TRBJ2-5 | TRBD2 | - | TRBV2 | CASTGGSGRVGETQYF | TGTGCCAGCACCGGAGGAAGCGGGAGAGTAGGTGAGACCCAGTACTTC
TRBJ1-4 | - | once | TRBV21-1 | CASSKGQVAEKLFF | TGTGCCAGCAGCAAAGGCCAGGTTGCTGAAAAACTGTTTTTT
TRBJ1-4 | - | - | TRBV19 | CASSRARSATNEKLFF | TGTGCCAGTAGTAGGGCGAGATCTGCAACTAATGAAAAACTGTTTTTT
TRBJ1-2 | TRBD1 | - | TRBV2 | CASRKKGTGINYGYTF | TGTGCCAGCAGAAAAAAAGGGACAGGGATTAACTATGGCTACACCTTC
TRBJ2-3 | TRBD2 | medium-sized | TRBV18 | CASSLTSGDTQYF | TGTGCCAGCTCACTAACTAGCGGAGATACGCAGTATTTT
TRBJ1-2 | - | few | TRBV2 | CASSEAQGIYGYTF | TGTGCCAGCAGTGAAGCGCAGGGGATATATGGCTACACCTTC
TRBJ2-4 | - | - | TRBV30 | CAFDGLAKNIQYF | TGTGCCTTTGACGGACTAGCCAAAAACATTCAGTACTTC
TRBJ2-1 | - | once | TRBV4-1 | CASSQDIGGSYNEQFF | TGCGCCAGCAGCCAAGATATCGGGGGCTCCTACAATGAGCAGTTCTTC
TRBJ1-2 | - | few | TRBV4-3 | CASSLLSTAHYGYTF | TGCGCCAGCAGCCTACTGTCAACCGCTCACTATGGCTACACCTTC
TRBJ1-1 | TRBD1 | - | TRBV6-4 | CASSPGQGKGYRAFF | TGTGCCAGCAGTCCTGGACAGGGGAAGGGGTATCGGGCTTTCTTT
TRBJ2-7 | - | once | TRBV5-6 | CASSLVVTKVEQYF | TGTGCCAGCAGCTTGGTAGTGACAAAAGTCGAGCAGTACTTC
TRBJ1-1 | TRBD1 | - | TRBV7-6 | CASSPGQAVSEAFF | TGTGCCAGCAGCCCCGGACAGGCGGTGAGTGAAGCTTTCTTT
TRBJ1-2 | - | - | TRBV6-4 | CASSEGTGLFNYGYTF | TGTGCCAGCAGTGAGGGTACGGGGTTATTTAACTATGGCTACACCTTC
TRBJ2-3 | - | - | TRBV10-1 | CASSAGLDTDTQYF | TGCGCCAGCAGTGCCGGATTGGACACCGATACGCAGTATTTT
TRBJ2-7 | TRBD2 | - | TRBV28 | CASSPLRGVYEQYF | TGTGCCAGCAGCCCTTTACGGGGGGTCTACGAGCAGTACTTC
TRBJ1-4 | - | few | TRBV19 | CASSSGTGATNEKLFF | TGTGCCAGTAGTTCCGGGACGGGAGCAACTAATGAAAAACTGTTTTTT
TRBJ2-3 | - | - | TRBV19 | CASSISLAMSGDTQYF | TGTGCCAGTAGTATCTCCCTAGCGATGTCCGGAGATACGCAGTATTTT
TRBJ1-5 | - | - | TRBV9 | CASSVGAYQPQHF | TGTGCCAGCAGCGTAGGGGCCTATCAGCCCCAGCATTTT
TRBJ1-2 | - | - | TRBV3-1/TRBV3-2 | CASSQRRGTYGYTF | TGTGCCAGCAGCCAACGGAGAGGAACCTATGGCTACACCTTC
TRBJ1-1 | - | - | TRBV6-5 | CASSRDTLNTEAFF | TGTGCCAGCAGTCGAGACACCCTGAACACTGAAGCTTTCTTT
TRBJ1-2 | TRBD1 | - | TRBV19 | CASSIPRGQGAYGYTF | TGTGCCAGTAGTATACCGCGGGGACAGGGCGCCTATGGCTACACCTTC
TRBJ2-7 | - | - | TRBV11-2 | CASTSQGLEQYF | TGTGCCAGCACCTCTCAGGGGCTCGAGCAGTACTTC
TRBJ2-5 | TRBD2 | few | TRBV5-1 | CASSLGAGEETQYF | TGCGCCAGCAGCCTCGGCGCGGGGGAAGAGACCCAGTACTTC
TRBJ1-2 | TRBD1 | - | TRBV11-2 | CASSRVPGQGNYGYTF | TGTGCCAGCAGCCGTGTCCCGGGACAGGGGAACTATGGCTACACCTTC
TRBJ2-5 | - | - | TRBV9 | CASSVDQQEAQYF | TGTGCCAGCAGCGTAGACCAACAAGAGGCCCAGTACTTC
TRBJ2-7 | - | - | TRBV2 | CASRATGGQSSYEQYF | TGTGCCAGCAGGGCCACCGGGGGACAGTCCTCCTACGAGCAGTACTTC
TRBJ1-3 | - | once | TRBV28 | CASSPPGRSSGNTIYF | TGTGCCAGCAGCCCCCCCGGTAGGAGCTCTGGAAACACCATATATTTT
TRBJ2-6 | - | - | TRBV7-9 | CASSLDASGANVLTF | TGTGCCAGCAGCTTAGATGCGTCTGGGGCCAACGTCCTGACTTTC
TRBJ2-5 | - | - | TRBV6-6 | CASTQNRVETQYF | TGTGCCAGCACCCAGAACAGGGTGGAGACCCAGTACTTC
TRBJ1-1 | - | - | TRBV9 | CASSAPPQGSTEAFF | TGTGCCAGCAGCGCGCCCCCTCAGGGAAGCACTGAAGCTTTCTTT
TRBJ2-6 | - | - | TRBV5-1 | CASSLAVGANVLTF | TGCGCCAGCAGCTTGGCTGTAGGGGCCAACGTCCTGACTTTC
TRBJ2-1 | - | - | TRBV9 | CATHSANSYNEQFF | TGTGCCACCCATTCCGCTAATTCCTACAATGAGCAGTTCTTC
TRBJ2-2 | TRBD1 | - | TRBV7-3 | CASSGTVGTGELFF | TGTGCCAGCAGCGGGACAGTAGGAACCGGGGAGCTGTTTTTT
TRBJ2-7 | TRBD1 | - | TRBV28 | CASSFLTGGSYEQYF | TGTGCCAGCAGTTTTTTGACAGGGGGATCCTACGAGCAGTACTTC
TRBJ2-7 | - | once | TRBV3-1/TRBV3-2 | CASSQDHVTSYEQYF | TGTGCCAGCAGCCAAGATCATGTCACTTCCTACGAGCAGTACTTC
TRBJ1-1 | - | - | TRBV6-2/TRBV6-3 | CASSYSMRATEAFF | TGTGCCAGCAGTTACTCGATGAGGGCAACTGAAGCTTTCTTT
TRBJ1-5 | - | - | TRBV27 | CASSVGGGLNLQPQHF | TGTGCCAGCAGCGTGGGGGGAGGACTAAACCTTCAGCCCCAGCATTTT
TRBJ1-5 | - | - | TRBV2 | CASSEALRARGPNQPQHF | TGTGCCAGCAGTGAAGCGCTTCGCGCCAGGGGACCCAATCAGCCCCAGCATTTT
TRBJ2-2 | - | - | TRBV24-1 | CATSDFRSYTGELFF | TGTGCCACCAGTGATTTTCGGTCCTACACCGGGGAGCTGTTTTTT
TRBJ1-5 | - | - | TRBV20-1 | CSASWGEYQPQHF | TGCAGTGCTAGTTGGGGGGAATATCAGCCCCAGCATTTT
TRBJ1-1 | - | - | TRBV18 | CASSPLSGGGVGYTEAFF | TGTGCCAGCTCACCCCTATCTGGTGGAGGGGTGGGATACACTGAAGCTTTCTTT
TRBJ2-7 | TRBD2 | - | TRBV7-2 | CASSKWTSGDYEQYF | TGTGCCAGCAGCAAATGGACTAGCGGGGACTACGAGCAGTACTTC
TRBJ2-5 | TRBD2 | - | TRBV24-1 | CATSDLRFGGQETQYF | TGTGCCACCAGTGATTTGCGGTTCGGGGGGCAAGAGACCCAGTACTTC
TRBJ2-3 | TRBD1 | - | TRBV9 | CASSVGPGGDTQYF | TGTGCCAGCAGCGTAGGCCCAGGGGGAGATACGCAGTATTTT
TRBJ2-7 | TRBD2 | - | TRBV5-1 | CASSPGLAGPYEQYF | TGCGCCAGCAGCCCCGGACTAGCGGGGCCCTACGAGCAGTACTTC
TRBJ1-1 | - | few | TRBV19 | CASSMTGRTEAFF | TGTGCCAGTAGTATGACAGGTAGAACTGAAGCTTTCTTT
TRBJ2-7 | - | - | TRBV2 | CASSEEGLGNEQYF | TGTGCCAGCAGTGAAGAGGGGCTAGGGAACGAGCAGTACTTC
TRBJ1-6 | TRBD1 | - | TRBV30 | CAWGRTGGENSPLHF | TGTGCCTGGGGGAGGACAGGGGGCGAAAATTCACCCCTCCACTTT
TRBJ1-4 | - | once | TRBV11-3 | CASSLPFIGLFEKLFF | TGTGCCAGCAGCTTACCCTTTATTGGCCTTTTTGAAAAACTGTTTTTT
TRBJ2-7 | - | - | TRBV7-8 | CASSLATKRAEQYF | TGTGCCAGCAGCTTAGCGACAAAGAGGGCCGAGCAGTACTTC
TRBJ1-2 | - | - | TRBV14 | CASSPTGSYGYTF | TGTGCCAGCAGCCCGACAGGATCCTATGGCTACACCTTC